The T cell receptor beta chain under discussion was sequenced for a study of blood T cell repertoires in COVID-19. Study overall: The cDNA or gDNA used as material had been derived from T cells, B-cell-depleted T cells, or PBMCs.

It was during active infection that Seattle patients were enrolled and then longitudinally followed. Germline V lookup: CDR1 SGHTS, CDR2 YDEGEE. CDR3 size: 17 residues. Trimming left V 1 base short and J 0 bases short, with 14 bases between. The table came from immunoSEQ multiplex PCR; TCRdb's copy has only in-frame clones and leaves some out. Of tens of thousands of clones in the sample, about 87% are singletons; the top ten hold about 3.7%. This sequence joins TRBV5-8 and TRBJ2-1, with D maybe TRBD1 (5 bases). Sequencing was done on a sample of peripheral blood. The clonotype was recovered from a man aged 35-49 years with COVID-19, enrolled during active disease. The CDR3: CASSLSSRQSSYNEQFF. The CDR3 DNA reads TGTGCCAGCAGCTTGTCTTCTAGACAGAGCTCCTACAATGAGCAGTTCTTC.